This TCR beta chain was obtained from a study of T cell responses to AZD1222 COVID-19 vaccine (dated by TCRdb to the early 2020s). Notes on the research overall: Because spike-specific TCR depth and breadth did not differ between the two schedules, AZD1222 recipients who got a second dose at roughly 4 weeks were pooled with those who got a second dose at roughly 12 weeks. A total of 230 to 250 trial participants underwent TCR sequencing, of whom some 210 received two doses of AZD1222 and roughly 25 received two doses of the MenACWY control vaccine. Trial participants were enrolled into age subgroups of 18-55, 56-69 and 70-plus years, which contained around 150, 29 and 61 TCR-sequenced participants, respectively. What the work shows at the level of the full study, not this receptor alone: Conclusions about previously exposed vaccinees were limited because only a handful of AZD1222 recipients were SARS-CoV-2 seropositive at baseline. Most participants were white British and females outnumbered males, and the authors suggested that clonal diversity may have been underestimated. Vaccine-associated CD4 TCRs spanned the whole spike protein, with dominant responses in regions 160-218 and 743-854. Spike-specific TCR breadth and depth rose significantly after two AZD1222 doses compared with day 0 and with MenACWY recipients. In the small 56-69-year group, the increase in depth fell short of significance, most likely because of low power. No day 14 peak-response samples were available, so repertoires were characterized only after the peak T cell response. Reportedly, almost half of the unique spike-specific TCRs recognized epitopes lying outside the regions that are mutated in the B.1.351 and B.1.1.7 variants.

The time point tag for this specimen amounts to: baseline before first vaccination. The vaccinee samples were drawn from two UK trials, COV001 and COV002, one of which was a single-blind randomized controlled phase 2/3 trial testing AZD1222 (ChAdOx1 nCoV-19) in healthy adults. Trial participant PBMC samples were collected at day 0 and day 28 after the second dose for TCRbeta chain sequencing. Compared with germline, V lacks 7 bases and J lacks 3 bases; bases without a gene match: 5. Looking up the germline V gene yields CDR1 MGHRA and CDR2 YSYEKL. The CDR3 holds 13 amino acids from the cysteine to the phenylalanine. Only CDR3 DNA is held: 39 bases, read in frame from base 1. The CDR3 regions of human TCRbeta chains were analyzed by immunosequencing. As for how the authors treated the data: TCRs in the repertoires were matched against a reference library of SARS-CoV-2-specific TCRs that had been generated with the MIRA antigen-specificity platform. Breadth was defined as the fraction of unique TCRs that were SARS-CoV-2-associated. Depth was defined as the fraction of total T cells that were SARS-CoV-2-associated. Each spike-specific TCR was assigned to its reactive spike region and to a CD4 or CD8 class using the MIRA data. Log10-transformed breadth and depth values were compared by one-way ANOVA with Sidak's multiple comparisons tests. The table comes from immuneACCESS by way of TCRdb, which keeps in-frame sequences with V and J called. Part of the clones is missing from these tables; in studies checked, under half for an unresolved V gene and the rest for unknown reasons. V, J and clone size are those of that table, while D and trimming were read from the DNA. This sample comprises 120,000 or so clones, less than 95% of them detected only once. About 8.3% of the sample belongs to the ten largest clones.

As to this clone: The antigen it recognizes is unknown. The sample holds no much larger clone one base away, and base qualities are not on file.

The rearrangement joined TRBV4-1 to TRBJ1-1; TRBD1 agrees with 7 junctional bases. The sequencing used peripheral blood, collected on day 0 of AZD1222 vaccination. The origin of this receptor is an adult in good health. The CDR3 reads CASKDRAYTEAFF. The sequence in DNA is TGCGCCAGCAAAGACAGGGCGTACACTGAAGCTTTCTTT.